The 18 T cell receptor beta chains below all came from one sample that was sequenced in a study of blood T cell repertoires in COVID-19. Sequencing was performed with immunoSEQ multiplex PCR; in TCRdb, only in-frame clones are kept and a portion is missing. The sample yields some 80,000 clones, roughly 76% seen once. The sample was peripheral blood. The receptors were gathered from a woman older than 75 with active or convalescent COVID-19.

This clone was picked up a small number of times. The CDR3 here is CASSADRGRDGYTF. The CDR3, as DNA: TGTGCCAGCAGTGCGGACAGGGGGCGGGATGGCTACACCTTC. The chain couples TRBV25-1 to TRBJ1-2; the match to TRBD1 covers 11 bases. CDR1 is MGHDK, CDR2 SYGVNS, per germline. Unmatched junction bases numbered 4, after V lost 4 bases and J lost 6 bases. This CDR3 is built from 14 residues.

The rearrangement links TRBV9 to TRBJ2-7; D may be TRBD1 (6 bases). The germline CDR1 and CDR2 sequences are SGDLS and YYNGEE. V lost 1 base and J 6 bases, leaving 17 bases between the germline ends. This CDR3 region has 15 residues. The CDR3 spells CASSVSFSKGGEQYF. The CDR3 DNA reads as TGTGCCAGCAGCGTAAGTTTTAGTAAAGGGGGCGAGCAGTACTTC.

This chain connects TRBV6-5 to TRBJ1-1; D is perhaps TRBD1 (5 bases). CDR3 length: 13 amino acids. Germline V gives CDR1 MNHEY, CDR2 SVGAGI. V was clipped by 0 bases and J by 9 bases, with 11 bases between them. CDR3 nucleotides: TGTGCCAGCAGTTACTCTTTGGGGGGAAAAGCTTTCTTT. Amino acid sequence: CASSYSLGGKAFF.

The chain is built from TRBV7-9 and TRBJ2-7; TRBD1 matches 7 bases. With V trimmed by 4 bases and J by 2 bases, 11 bases remained unmatched. The germline V gene encodes CDR1 SEHNR and CDR2 FQNEAQ (reference sequence). The CDR3 consists of 16 residues. CDR3 amino acids: CASSSQGVGATYEQYF. The CDR3 DNA is TGTGCCAGCAGCTCTCAGGGGGTGGGGGCTACCTACGAGCAGTACTTC.

This clone was observed a single time. The chain employs TRBV3-1 (or the pseudogene TRBV3-2) and TRBJ2-3, with 13 bases identical to TRBD2. Trimming removed 0 bases from V and 4 bases from J; junction bases left unmatched: 10. Germline loops: CDR1 LGHDT, CDR2 YNNKEL (reference sequence). The CDR3 has 19 amino acids. The CDR3 DNA is TGTGCCAGCAGCCAAGATTACAGGACTAGCGGGGGTAGGGCAGATACGCAGTATTTT. Amino acid sequence: CASSQDYRTSGGRADTQYF.

The V call is TRBV12-3 or TRBV12-4, the J call TRBJ2-3, with 13 bases that match TRBD2. The CDR3 sequence is 13 residues long. Unmatched junction bases numbered 3, after V lost 9 bases and J lost 6 bases. The CDR3 protein is CASGTSGIDTQYF. Here the CDR3 DNA reads TGTGCCAGTGGGACTAGCGGGATTGATACGCAGTATTTT.

The chain employs TRBV21-1 and TRBJ1-6. TRBV21-1 is a pseudogene locus. CDR3 size: 22 residues. The CDR3 loop reads CASSKDKRADLVGSSYNSPLHF. As DNA, the CDR3 is TGTGCCAGCAGCAAAGACAAGAGGGCAGATCTTGTGGGGAGCTCCTATAATTCACCCCTCCACTTT.

V is TRBV2 and J is TRBJ1-1, with D hard to call. This CDR3 has 12 residues. CDR1 and CDR2 (germline): SNHLY, FYNNEI. V lost 4 bases to trimming and J lost 8 bases, with 11 bases between them. DNA of the CDR3: TGTGCCAGCAGTGCCAGGCTCACGGAAGCTTTCTTT. Protein product: CASSARLTEAFF.

This clone appeared many times. The chain employs TRBV11-2 and TRBJ2-7; 9 nucleotides match TRBD2. Germline-derived CDR1 and CDR2 are SGHAT and FQNNGV. CDR3 length equals 15 residues. J was trimmed by 4 bases and V by 4 bases; bases with no gene match: 8. The CDR3 DNA reads as TGTGCCAGCAGCTCGGACTCTAGCGGGGTATACGAGCAGTACTTC. The encoded protein is CASSSDSSGVYEQYF.

The chain carries TRBV5-6 and TRBJ1-5; 7 nucleotides agree with TRBD1. Looked up from germline, CDR1 is SGHDT and CDR2 is YYEEEE. The CDR3 extends over 16 amino acids. The junction had 5 bases not matched to a gene; V was cut back by 2 bases and J by 0 bases. DNA of the CDR3: TGTGCCAGCAGCTTTGGTCAGGGGGATAGCAATCAGCCCCAGCATTTT. Translated: CASSFGQGDSNQPQHF.

This clone was detected only once. The gene calls are TRBV30 and TRBJ1-1; D unresolved. CDR3 length: 13 amino acids. V was clipped by 0 bases and J by 2 bases, with 7 bases between them. Germline assignment: CDR1 GTSNPN and CDR2 SVGIG (reference sequence). The CDR3 spells CAWSVSRNTEAFF. The CDR3 coding sequence is TGTGCCTGGAGTGTATCGCGTAACACTGAAGCTTTCTTT.

The V and J genes are TRBV15 and TRBJ2-1; possibly TRBD1 for D (5 bases). The germline V and J ends were trimmed by 8 bases and 0 bases, with 11 bases remaining between them. Germline assignment: CDR1 LNHNV and CDR2 YYDKDF (reference sequence). The CDR3 runs to 14 residues. CDR3 sequence: CATGSGHSYNEQFF. CDR3 nucleotides: TGTGCCACCGGGTCCGGACACTCCTACAATGAGCAGTTCTTC.

CDR3 sequence (DNA): TGTGCCAGCAGCTATGGGGCCCTGAACTACGAGCAGTACTTC. It translates to CASSYGALNYEQYF. The V call is TRBV7-8, the J call TRBJ2-7; TRBD1 might be the D (5 bases). Germline V CDR1 and CDR2: SGHVS, FQNEAQ. The CDR3 totals 14 residues. V was trimmed by 4 bases and J by 3 bases, leaving 13 bases between them.

The chain joins TRBV7-8 to TRBJ1-1, with unresolved D. The CDR3 contains 13 residues. Deletions cut 1 base from V and 1 base from J, with 4 bases between. The germline V gene encodes CDR1 SGHVS and CDR2 FQNEAQ. Written as DNA, the CDR3 is TGTGCCAGCAGCTTAGACAGGAACACTGAAGCTTTCTTT. This gives the protein CASSLDRNTEAFF.

V is TRBV9 and J is TRBJ2-1, with unresolved D. V lost 0 bases and J lost 4, with 5 bases in between. This CDR3 region has 13 residues. The germline V gene has CDR1 SGDLS and CDR2 YYNGEE. DNA of the CDR3: TGTGCCAGCAGCGTAGGTTCATACAATGAGCAGTTCTTC. As protein: CASSVGSYNEQFF.

The V gene is TRBV3-1 (or the pseudogene TRBV3-2), the J gene TRBJ2-7; D is unresolved. Trimming removed 2 bases at V and 7 bases at J, with 18 bases between. Per the germline V gene, CDR1 is LGHDT and CDR2 is YNNKEL (reference sequence). There are 15 residues in the CDR3. The CDR3, as DNA: TGTGCCAGCAGCCAAAGGCGCGGATCCCTCGGGGAGCAGTACTTC. Encoded protein: CASSQRRGSLGEQYF.

The rearrangement uses TRBV6-5 and TRBJ2-2, with TRBD2 matching over 12 bases. After removal of 7 bases from V and 5 bases from J, the junction contained 2 bases not matched to a gene. From germline, CDR1 is MNHEY and CDR2 SVGAGI. The CDR3 covers 14 residues. CDR3 nucleotides: TGTGCCAGCACCGGACTAGCGGGGACCGGGGAGCTGTTTTTT. This codes for CASTGLAGTGELFF.

The chain employs TRBV5-4 and TRBJ2-5, with TRBD1 as a possible D gene (5 bases). V lost 4 bases to trimming and J lost 3 bases, with 13 bases between them. CDR3 size: 14 residues. CDR1 and CDR2 (germline): SGHNT, YYREEE (reference sequence). CDR3 amino acids: CASSNPGREETQYF. As DNA, the CDR3 is TGTGCCAGCAGCAACCCAGGCAGGGAAGAGACCCAGTACTTC.